Shown below are 3 T cell receptor beta chains from a single sample sequenced in a study of blood T cell repertoires in COVID-19. Profiling relied on immunoSEQ multiplex PCR, and the TCRdb table lists in-frame clones only, not all of them. Of about 25,000 clones listed, approximately 86% are singletons. Input material: peripheral blood. Receptors originate from a man older than 75 with active or convalescent COVID-19.

The chain has TRBV2 and TRBJ2-1; 7 bases agree with TRBD2. Trimming removed 5 bases from V and 3 bases from J; junction bases left unmatched: 10. Germline V gives CDR1 SNHLY, CDR2 FYNNEI. This CDR3 has 16 residues. The CDR3 is CASSSRGSGVYNEQFF. The CDR3 DNA sequence: TGTGCCAGCAGTTCTCGCGGGAGCGGGGTCTACAATGAGCAGTTCTTC.

The V call is TRBV5-1, the J call TRBJ1-1, with 7 bases matching TRBD1. J gave up 1 base and V 5 bases, and 8 bases lay outside the gene matches. Per germline, CDR1 SGHRS and CDR2 YFSETQ. This CDR3 contains 15 residues. Written as DNA, the CDR3 is TGCGCCAGCAGGCCAGGGGGACAACGGAACACTGAAGCTTTCTTT. It translates to CASRPGGQRNTEAFF. Looking up the rest from reference TRBV5-1 and TRBJ1-1 gives the full variable domain: KAGVTQTPRYLIKTRGQQVTLSCSPISGHRSVSWYQQTPGQGLQFLFEYFSETQRNKGNFPGRFSGRQFSNSRSEMNVSTLELGDSALYLCASRPGGQRNTEAFFGQGTRLTVV.

The chain combines TRBV5-1 with TRBJ2-3; 9 nucleotides match TRBD2. The CDR3 has 19 residues. Germline V CDR1 and CDR2: SGHRS, YFSETQ. V was pared by 4 bases and J by 0 bases, with 15 bases of the junction left unmatched. CDR3 protein: CASSTHRLRGGSSTDTQYF. CDR3 coding DNA: TGCGCCAGCAGCACCCACCGTCTGCGGGGGGGCTCCAGCACAGATACGCAGTATTTT.